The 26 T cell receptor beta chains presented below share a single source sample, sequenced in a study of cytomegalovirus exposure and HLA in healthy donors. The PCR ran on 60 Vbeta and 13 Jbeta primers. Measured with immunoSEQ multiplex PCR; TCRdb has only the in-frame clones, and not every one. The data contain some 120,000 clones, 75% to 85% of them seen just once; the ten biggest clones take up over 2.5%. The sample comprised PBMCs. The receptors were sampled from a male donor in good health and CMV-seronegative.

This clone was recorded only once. DNA of the CDR3: TGTGCCAGCAGCGCCCGACAGGCCTCGGCTAACTATGGCTACACCTTC. Its translation is CASSARQASANYGYTF. This chain uses TRBV13 with TRBJ1-2, with D possibly TRBD1 on 6 matching bases. V lost 5 bases and J lost 0, with 16 bases in between. The length of the CDR3 is 16 residues. CDR1 and CDR2 from the germline V gene are PRHDT and FYEKMQ (reference sequence).

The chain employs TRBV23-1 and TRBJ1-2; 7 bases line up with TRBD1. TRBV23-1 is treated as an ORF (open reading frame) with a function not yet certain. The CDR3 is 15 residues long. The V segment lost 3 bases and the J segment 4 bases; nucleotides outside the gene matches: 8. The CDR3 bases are TGCGCCAGCAGTCATTCCGTCGACAGGGCCTATGGCTACACCTTC. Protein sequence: CASSHSVDRAYGYTF.

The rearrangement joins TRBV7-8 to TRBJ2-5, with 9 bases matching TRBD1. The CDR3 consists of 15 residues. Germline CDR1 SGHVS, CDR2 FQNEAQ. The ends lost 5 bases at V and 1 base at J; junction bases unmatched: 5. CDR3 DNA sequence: TGTGCCAGCAGCCAACCGGGACAGGGCCAAGAGACCCAGTACTTC. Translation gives CASSQPGQGQETQYF.

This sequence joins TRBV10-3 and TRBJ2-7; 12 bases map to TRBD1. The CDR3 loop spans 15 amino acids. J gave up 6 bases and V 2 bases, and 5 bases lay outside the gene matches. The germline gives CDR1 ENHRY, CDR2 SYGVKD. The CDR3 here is CAISEGTGGHLEQYF. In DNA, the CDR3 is TGTGCCATCAGTGAGGGGACAGGGGGCCATCTCGAGCAGTACTTC.

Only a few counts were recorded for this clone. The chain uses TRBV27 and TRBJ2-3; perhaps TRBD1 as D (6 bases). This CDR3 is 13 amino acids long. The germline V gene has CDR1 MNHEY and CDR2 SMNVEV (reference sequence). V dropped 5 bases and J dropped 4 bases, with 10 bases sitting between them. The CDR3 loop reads CASSQRGSDTQYF. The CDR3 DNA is TGTGCCAGCAGTCAAAGGGGGTCAGATACGCAGTATTTT.

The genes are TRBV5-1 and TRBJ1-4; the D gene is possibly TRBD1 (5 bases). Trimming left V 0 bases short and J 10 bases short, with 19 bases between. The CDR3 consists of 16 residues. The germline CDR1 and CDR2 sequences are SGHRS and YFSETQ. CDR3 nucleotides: TGCGCCAGCAGCTTGGCCAAGTGGGGCCGGGGGAGAAAACTGTTTTTT. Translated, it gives CASSLAKWGRGRKLFF.

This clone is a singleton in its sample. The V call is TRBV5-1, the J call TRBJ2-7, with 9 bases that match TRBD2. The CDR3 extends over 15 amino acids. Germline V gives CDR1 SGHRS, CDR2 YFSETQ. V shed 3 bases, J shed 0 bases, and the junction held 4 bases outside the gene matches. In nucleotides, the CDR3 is TGCGCCAGCAGCTCCTATAGCGGGAGCTCCTACGAGCAGTACTTC. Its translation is CASSSYSGSSYEQYF.

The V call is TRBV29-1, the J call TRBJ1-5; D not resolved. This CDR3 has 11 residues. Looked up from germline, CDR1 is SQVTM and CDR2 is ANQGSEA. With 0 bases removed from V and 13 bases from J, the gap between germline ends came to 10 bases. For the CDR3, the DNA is TGCAGCGTTGAAGACCAATCCGGGCAGCATTTT. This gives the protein CSVEDQSGQHF.

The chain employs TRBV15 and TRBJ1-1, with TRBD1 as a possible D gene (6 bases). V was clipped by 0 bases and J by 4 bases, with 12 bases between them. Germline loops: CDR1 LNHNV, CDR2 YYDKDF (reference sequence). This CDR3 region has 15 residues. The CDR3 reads CATSREQGGGTEAFF. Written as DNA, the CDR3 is TGTGCCACCAGCAGAGAACAGGGTGGAGGCACTGAAGCTTTCTTT.

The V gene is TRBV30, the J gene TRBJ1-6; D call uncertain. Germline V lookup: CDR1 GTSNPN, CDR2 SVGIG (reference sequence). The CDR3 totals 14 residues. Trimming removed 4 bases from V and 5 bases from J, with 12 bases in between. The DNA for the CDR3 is TGTGCCTGGACCGGGAGAAAAGATAATTCACCCCTCCACTTT. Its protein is CAWTGRKDNSPLHF.

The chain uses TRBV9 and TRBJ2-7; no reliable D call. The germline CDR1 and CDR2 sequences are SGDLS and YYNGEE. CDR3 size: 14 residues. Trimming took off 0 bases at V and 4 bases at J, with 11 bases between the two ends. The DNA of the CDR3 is TGTGCCAGCAGCGTAGGAGCAGCGAATTACGAGCAGTACTTC. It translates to CASSVGAANYEQYF.

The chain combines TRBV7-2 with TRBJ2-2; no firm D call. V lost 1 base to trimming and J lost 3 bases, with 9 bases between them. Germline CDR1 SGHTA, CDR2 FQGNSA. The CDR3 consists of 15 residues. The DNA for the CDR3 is TGTGCCAGCAGCTTAGTTCCTATCCACACCGGGGAGCTGTTTTTT. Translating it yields CASSLVPIHTGELFF.

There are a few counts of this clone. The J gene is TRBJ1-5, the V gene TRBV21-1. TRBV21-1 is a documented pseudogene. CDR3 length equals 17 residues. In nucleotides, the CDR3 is TGTGCCAGCAGCAAAAGTCGGCGCGGGTGCGGCAATCAGCCCCAGCATTTT. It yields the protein CASSKSRRGCGNQPQHF.

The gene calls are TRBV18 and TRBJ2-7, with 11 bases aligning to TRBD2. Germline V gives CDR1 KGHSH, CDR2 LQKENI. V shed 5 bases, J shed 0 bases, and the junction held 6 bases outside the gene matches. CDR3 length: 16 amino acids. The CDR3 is CASSKPSGGNSYEQYF. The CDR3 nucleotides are TGTGCCAGCTCAAAACCTAGCGGGGGGAACTCCTACGAGCAGTACTTC. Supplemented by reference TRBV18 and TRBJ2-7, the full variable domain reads NAGVMQNPRHLVRRRGQEARLRCSPMKGHSHVYWYRQLPEEGLKFMVYLQKENIIDESGMPKERFSAEFPKEGPSILRIQQVVRGDSAAYFCASSKPSGGNSYEQYFGPGTRLTVT.

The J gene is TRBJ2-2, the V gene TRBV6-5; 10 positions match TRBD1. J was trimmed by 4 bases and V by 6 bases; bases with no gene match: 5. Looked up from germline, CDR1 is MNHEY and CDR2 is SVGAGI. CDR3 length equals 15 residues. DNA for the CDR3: TGTGCCAGCAGGCTCCGGGACAGGGGCACCGGGGAGCTGTTTTTT. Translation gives CASRLRDRGTGELFF.

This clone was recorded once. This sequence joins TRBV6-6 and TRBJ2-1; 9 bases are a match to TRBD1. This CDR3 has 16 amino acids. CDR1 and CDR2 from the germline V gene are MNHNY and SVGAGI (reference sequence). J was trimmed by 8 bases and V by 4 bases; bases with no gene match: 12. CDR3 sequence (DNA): TGTGCCAGCAGTTCCCCCCCGTGGACAGGGGAAGATGAGCAGTTCTTC. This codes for CASSSPPWTGEDEQFF.

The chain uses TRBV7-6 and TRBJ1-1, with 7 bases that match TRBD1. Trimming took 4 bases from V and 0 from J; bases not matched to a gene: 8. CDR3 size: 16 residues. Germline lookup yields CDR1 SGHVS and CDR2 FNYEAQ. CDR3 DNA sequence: TGTGCCAGCAGCTCAGAACCGGGACAGATGAACACTGAAGCTTTCTTT. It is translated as CASSSEPGQMNTEAFF.

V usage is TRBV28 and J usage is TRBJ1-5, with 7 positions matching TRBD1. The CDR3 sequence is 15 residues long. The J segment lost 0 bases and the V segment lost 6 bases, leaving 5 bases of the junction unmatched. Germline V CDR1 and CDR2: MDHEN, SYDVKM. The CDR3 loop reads CASRAGGYSNQPQHF. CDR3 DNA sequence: TGTGCCAGCAGGGCAGGGGGTTATAGCAATCAGCCCCAGCATTTT.

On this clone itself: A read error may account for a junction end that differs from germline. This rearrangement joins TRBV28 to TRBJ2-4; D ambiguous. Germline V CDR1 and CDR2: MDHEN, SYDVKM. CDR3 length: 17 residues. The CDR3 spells CASTYKAYPVGKNSQYF. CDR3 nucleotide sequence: TGTGCCAGCACCTATAAGGCTTACCCGGTTGGCAAAAACAGTCAGTACTTC.

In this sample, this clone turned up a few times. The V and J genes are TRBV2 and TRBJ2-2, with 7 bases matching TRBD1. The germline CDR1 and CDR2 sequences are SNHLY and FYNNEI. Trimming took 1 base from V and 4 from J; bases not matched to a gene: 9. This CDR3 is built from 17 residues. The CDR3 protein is CASSEVPTGYGTGELFF. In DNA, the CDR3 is TGTGCCAGCAGTGAAGTACCGACAGGGTACGGCACCGGGGAGCTGTTTTTT.

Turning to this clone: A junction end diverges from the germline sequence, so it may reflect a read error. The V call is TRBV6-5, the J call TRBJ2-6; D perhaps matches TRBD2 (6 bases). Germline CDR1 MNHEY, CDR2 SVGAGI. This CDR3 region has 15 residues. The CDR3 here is CASSLNSGGANGLTF. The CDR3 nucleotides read TGTGCCAGCAGCCTTAACTCGGGCGGGGCCAACGGCCTGACTTTC.

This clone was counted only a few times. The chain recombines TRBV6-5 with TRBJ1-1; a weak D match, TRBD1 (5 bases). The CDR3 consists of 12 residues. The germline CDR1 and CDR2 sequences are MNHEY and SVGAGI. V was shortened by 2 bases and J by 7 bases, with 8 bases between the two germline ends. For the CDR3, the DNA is TGTGCCAGCAGTTACCCGCAGGGTGAAGCTTTCTTT. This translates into CASSYPQGEAFF.

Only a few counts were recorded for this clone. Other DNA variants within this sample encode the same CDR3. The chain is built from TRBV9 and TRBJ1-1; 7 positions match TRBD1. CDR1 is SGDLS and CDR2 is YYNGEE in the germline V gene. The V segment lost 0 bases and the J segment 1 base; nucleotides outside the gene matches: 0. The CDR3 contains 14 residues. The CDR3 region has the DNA TGTGCCAGCAGCGTAGGGACAGGGAACACTGAAGCTTTCTTT. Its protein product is CASSVGTGNTEAFF.

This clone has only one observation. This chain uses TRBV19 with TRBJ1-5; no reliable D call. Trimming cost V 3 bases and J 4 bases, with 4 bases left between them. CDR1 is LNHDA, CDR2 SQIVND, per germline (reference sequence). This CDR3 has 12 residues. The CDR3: CASSIINQPQHF. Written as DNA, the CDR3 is TGTGCCAGTAGTATCATTAATCAGCCCCAGCATTTT.

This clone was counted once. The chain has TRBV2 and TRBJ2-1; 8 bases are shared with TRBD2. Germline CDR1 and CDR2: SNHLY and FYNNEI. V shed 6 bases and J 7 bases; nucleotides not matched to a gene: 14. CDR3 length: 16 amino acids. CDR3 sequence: CASRARSGGPSNEQFF. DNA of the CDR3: TGTGCCAGCAGGGCACGATCGGGGGGGCCTAGTAATGAGCAGTTCTTC.

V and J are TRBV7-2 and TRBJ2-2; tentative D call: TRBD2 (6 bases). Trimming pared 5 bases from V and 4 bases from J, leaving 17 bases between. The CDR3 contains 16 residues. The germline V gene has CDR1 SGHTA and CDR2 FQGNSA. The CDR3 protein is CASSQRATSSTGELFF. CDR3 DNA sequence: TGTGCCAGCAGCCAGAGGGCGACTAGTTCCACCGGGGAGCTGTTTTTT.